What follows describes a single T cell receptor (beta chain). This clonotype has at least ten counts. No cognate antigen has been identified for it. Base-call qualities are not available, and no considerably larger clone is one nucleotide away. The data were produced on an Illumina HiSeq 1500. The public sequencing data were trimmed at Q25 with fastp and processed into clonotypes with MiXCR by TCRdb, which kept only in-frame beta chains. Duplicate CDR3 protein sequences are folded into a single record with the most common DNA and genes. The sample data list roughly 320,000 distinct CDR3 sequences, and 9.5% of these were observed just once. Jointly, the top ten make up around 4% of the sample. The germline ends are 10 bases apart after V is trimmed by 8 bases and J by 2 bases. Counted from cysteine to phenylalanine, this CDR3 has 12 amino acids. Only the CDR3 DNA is retained, 36 bases long and in frame from the first base. Per the germline V gene, MGHDK is the CDR1 and SYGVNS is the CDR2.

These data come from a study of T cell repertoires in cytomegalovirus infection (dated by TCRdb to the late 2010s). Background for the entire study: Donor HLA type was relevant to the analysis, as public TCR beta signatures indicated carriage of CMV infection together with the matching HLA type. Study-level results and caveats: In the ex vivo response, HLA-C-restricted CMV-specific TCR beta clonotypes were dominant, and in two of eight donors the single most frequent clonotype came from this HLA-C-restricted group. Carriers of CMV infection plus the relevant HLA type were discriminated by the cumulative frequency of public TCR beta family members in the study cohort and in an independent roughly 400-donor cohort.

The rearranged segments are TRBV25-1 and TRBJ2-7; the D call is tentative, TRBD1 or TRBD2, as each matches 6 bases. The sequence was obtained from a human donor in good health (CMV status not recorded). Some clones in this sample may be carry-over from other donors' samples. Sequenced material: PBMCs. For the CDR3, the sequence is CASLGGTYEQYF. The nucleotide sequence is given as TGTGCCAGCCTCGGGGGCACCTACGAGCAGTACTTC.